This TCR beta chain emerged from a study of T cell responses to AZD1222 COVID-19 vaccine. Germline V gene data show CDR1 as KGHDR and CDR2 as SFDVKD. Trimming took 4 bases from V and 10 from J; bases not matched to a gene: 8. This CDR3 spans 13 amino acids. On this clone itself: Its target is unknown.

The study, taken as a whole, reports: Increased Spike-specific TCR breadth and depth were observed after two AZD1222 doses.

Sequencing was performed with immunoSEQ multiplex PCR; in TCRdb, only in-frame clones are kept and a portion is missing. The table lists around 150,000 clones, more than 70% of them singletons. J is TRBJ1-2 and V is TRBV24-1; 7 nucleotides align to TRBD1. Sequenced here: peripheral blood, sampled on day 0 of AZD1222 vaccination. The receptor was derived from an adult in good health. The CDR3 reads CATSEGTARTYTF. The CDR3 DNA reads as TGTGCCACCAGTGAGGGGACAGCCCGAACCTACACCTTC.